The sequence of this T cell receptor beta chain was determined in a study of PD-L1 blockade in urothelial cancer. Study information: Most of the 29 patients were men who had bladder-origin urothelial cancer. It was at 3 weeks (second dose) and 6 weeks after treatment start that blood was analyzed.

Spiking of synthetic TCR analog templates was performed in each PCR. TCRdb keeps only in-frame clones here, not all; method: immunoSEQ multiplex PCR. The repertoire holds tens of thousands of clones, about 81% seen once, with over 7.5% in the top ten. The germline V gene encodes CDR1 SGHDT and CDR2 YYEEEE. Trimming took off 4 bases at V and 4 bases at J, with 17 bases between the two ends. The CDR3 is made up of 15 amino acids. The sequencing used PBMCs, collected around atezolizumab (anti-PD-L1) treatment. The rearrangement links TRBV5-6 to TRBJ1-2, with TRBD1 as a possible D gene (6 bases). This TCR came from a man aged 65-85 years with urothelial cancer. For the CDR3, the DNA is TGTGCCAGCAGCCTACTTATCAGGGGTACCTATGGCTACACCTTC. This gives the protein CASSLLIRGTYGYTF.